The 14 T cell receptor beta chains presented below share a single source sample, sequenced in a study of blood T cells in healthy people across ages. Combining a sample-barcoded 5' primer with a J-beta primer mix, a second PCR ran for roughly 7 to 11 cycles. From the 5' RACE reads, TCRdb called clonotypes with MiXCR, one entry per CDR3 protein. The sample shows some 640,000 distinct CDR3 sequences, 49% of them seen only once. The sample taken for sequencing was blood. These receptors all stem from a woman aged 55-75 years in good health.

This sequence joins TRBV27 and TRBJ2-5; D is ambiguous. In germline, CDR1 is MNHEY, CDR2 SMNVEV (reference sequence). Trimming stripped 7 bases from V and 2 bases from J, with 17 bases between. The CDR3 extends over 15 amino acids. The CDR3 DNA sequence: TGTGCCAGCACCGTGGGCGTGAGTCGACAAGAGACCCAGTACTTC. Translating gives CASTVGVSRQETQYF.

This chain connects TRBV11-2 to TRBJ2-2; D perhaps matches TRBD2 (5 bases). The V gene's germline CDR1 is SGHAT and CDR2 FQNNGV. The CDR3 runs to 16 residues. The V gene lost 4 bases and the J gene lost 5 bases, with 17 bases spanning the gap. The CDR3, as DNA: TGTGCCAGCAGCTATCGGATGGGAGCGACAACCGGGGAGCTGTTTTTT. Protein product: CASSYRMGATTGELFF.

This clonotype appeared a few times. The V call is TRBV27, the J call TRBJ2-7, with D possibly matching TRBD1 (5 bases). Germline V gene sequence: CDR1 MNHEY, CDR2 SMNVEV (reference sequence). V was pared by 3 bases and J by 0 bases, with 12 bases between. The CDR3 contains 15 residues. The CDR3 DNA follows: TGTGCCAGCAGTTTGAAAGGGGTTAGCTCCTACGAGCAGTACTTC. Encoded protein: CASSLKGVSSYEQYF.

This clonotype was counted only a few times. A much larger clonotype is one base distant, so this may be a read error. CDR3 amino acids: CASSQTVGASYNEQYF. As DNA, the CDR3 is TGCGCCAGCAGCCAAACCGTTGGGGCAAGCTACAATGAGCAGTACTTC. This sequence joins TRBV4-3 and TRBJ2-7, with D possibly being TRBD1 (5 bases). Trimming stripped 2 bases from V and 7 bases from J, with 21 bases between. CDR3 length: 16 residues. The V gene's germline CDR1 is LGHNA and CDR2 YSLEER.

A few counts support this clonotype. The chain recombines TRBV20-1 with TRBJ2-1; 8 bases are a match to TRBD2. V gave up 1 base and J gave up 0 bases; unmatched junction bases: 8. Germline V lookup: CDR1 DFQATT, CDR2 SNEGSKA (reference sequence). This CDR3 contains 17 residues. The CDR3 loop is CSARVSLAGNSYNEQFF. CDR3 bases: TGCAGTGCTAGAGTCAGCCTAGCGGGTAACTCCTACAATGAGCAGTTCTTC.

The chain employs TRBV5-5 and TRBJ2-7; 7 bases match TRBD1. The germline V gene encodes CDR1 SGHKS and CDR2 YYEKEE (reference sequence). This CDR3 region has 12 residues. Losses at the gene ends were 6 bases for V and 6 bases for J; bases not matched to a gene: 6. The DNA for the CDR3 is TGTGCCAGCACCACAGACAGGGTCGAGCAGTACTTC. This translates into CASTTDRVEQYF.

The V gene is TRBV11-2, the J gene TRBJ2-1, with TRBD2 identical over 12 bases. The CDR3 loop spans 15 amino acids. Germline assignment: CDR1 SGHAT and CDR2 FQNNGV. V dropped 2 bases and J dropped 9; count of bases not matched to a gene: 5. CDR3 sequence (DNA): TGTGCCAGCAGCTTAAGACTAGCGGGAGAGGGTGAGCAGTTCTTC. This gives the protein CASSLRLAGEGEQFF.

A single count supports this clonotype. A much bigger clone sits one base away, suggesting this may be a read error. V and J are TRBV25-1 and TRBJ2-3; D possibly uses TRBD1 or TRBD2 (5 bases each). There are 15 residues in the CDR3. The germline V gene encodes CDR1 MGHDK and CDR2 SYGVNS. CDR3 region: CASTARGASTGTQYF. The CDR3 DNA follows: TGTGCCAGCACTGCACGAGGGGCTAGCACAGGTACGCAGTATTTT.

Only a few counts were recorded for this clonotype. The J gene is TRBJ1-1, the V gene TRBV6-2 or TRBV6-3, with a tentative D call TRBD1 (5 bases). Germline CDR1 is MNHEY and CDR2 is SVGEGT. The CDR3 spans 15 residues. V lost 9 bases to trimming and J lost 0 bases, with 17 bases between them. The CDR3 loop is CASLPAGRVNTEAFF. The CDR3 DNA follows: TGTGCCAGTCTACCCGCCGGCAGGGTGAACACTGAAGCTTTCTTT.

This clonotype was detected only a few times. The chain is built from TRBV7-9 and TRBJ2-3; D remains unclear. From germline, CDR1 is SEHNR and CDR2 FQNEAQ (reference sequence). The CDR3 consists of 14 residues. V gave up 3 bases and J gave up 2 bases, with 9 bases separating them. The CDR3: CASSLTIPTDTQYF. CDR3 coding DNA: TGTGCCAGCAGCTTGACAATCCCCACAGATACGCAGTATTTT.

The chain recombines TRBV6-5 with TRBJ2-1; 7 bases align to TRBD1. Looked up from germline, CDR1 is MNHEY and CDR2 is SVGAGI. V dropped 0 bases and J dropped 4; count of bases not matched to a gene: 3. There are 15 residues in the CDR3. CDR3 sequence: CASSYSRQGYNEQFF. CDR3 nucleotide sequence: TGTGCCAGCAGTTACTCCCGACAGGGATACAATGAGCAGTTCTTC.

This clonotype was picked up a small number of times. This sequence joins TRBV29-1 and TRBJ2-7; the D gene is possibly TRBD2 (6 bases). V lost 2 bases and J 3 bases, leaving 11 bases between the germline ends. The CDR3 totals 13 residues. The V gene's germline CDR1 is SQVTM and CDR2 ANQGSEA. DNA for the CDR3: TGCAGCGTTGAATCCCAGGGAGGCTACGAGCAGTACTTC. As protein: CSVESQGGYEQYF.

The J gene is TRBJ2-3, the V gene TRBV7-3; TRBD1 is a possible D gene (6 bases). V lost 5 bases and J 2 bases, leaving 11 bases between the germline ends. Germline loops: CDR1 SGHTA, CDR2 FQGTGA. This CDR3 region has 14 residues. The CDR3 DNA is TGTGCCAGCAGCCGCGACAGGACCACAGATACGCAGTATTTT. It codes for CASSRDRTTDTQYF. Full variable domain (rest looked up from reference TRBV7-3 and TRBJ2-3): GAGVSQTPSNKVTEKGKYVELRCDPISGHTALYWYRQSLGQGPEFLIYFQGTGAADDSGLPNDRFFAVRPEGSVSTLKIQRTERGDSAVYLCASSRDRTTDTQYFGPGTRLTVL.

The chain carries TRBV20-1 and TRBJ2-3, with TRBD2 identical over 11 bases. Unmatched junction bases numbered 3, after V lost 5 bases and J lost 5 bases. There are 13 residues in the CDR3. CDR1 DFQATT and CDR2 SNEGSKA come from the germline V gene (reference sequence). In DNA form, the CDR3 reads TGCAGTGCTGTACTAGCGGGAGTAGATACGCAGTATTTT. It specifies CSAVLAGVDTQYF.